This T cell receptor beta chain appears in the sequencing data of a study of blood T cells in healthy people across ages (dated by TCRdb to 2015 to 2017). Concerning the study at large: In model experiments, roughly one uniquely barcoded TCR beta cDNA molecule per two T cells was captured by template switching. Age-related changes in TCR beta repertoire diversity were measured in the study by deep sequencing normalized with unique cDNA molecular identifiers. Donors of different ages were randomly distributed across sequencing lanes to avoid experimental bias. The study analyzed two additional independent replicas of 1 million unique cDNA reads from the same blood draw for two donors, one aged 18 to 29 and one aged 80 or older. The donors were split into four age groups: young (average roughly 15 years), middle-aged (about 40), aged (roughly 68) and long-lived (roughly 86). The study at large found these results: Because the CMV infection status of the donors was unknown, age-related changes in expanded clonotypes may potentially have been confounded. As age increased, observed TCR beta diversity per million T cells dropped in a roughly linear way, and a significant reduction was already evident by age roughly 40. The long-lived group showed more naive CD4+ T cells, fewer expanded clones and increased TCR diversity than the aged group, suggesting age selection. The percentage of naive T cells measured by flow cytometry correlated strongly with observed TCR beta diversity. Estimates of total diversity from one million sequenced T cells were regarded as lower bounds and underestimates. Conclusive comparison of naive and antigen-experienced compartments was prevented by the profiling of bulk unsorted PBMCs.

Counted from cysteine to phenylalanine, this CDR3 has 17 amino acids. Only the CDR3 region is kept as DNA, spanning 51 bases read in frame from base 1. From the germline V gene (reference sequence), CDR1 is MNHEY and CDR2 is SMNVEV. V is cut back by 6 bases and J by 8 bases, with 19 bases in the junction unmatched. The donors were 40 or so Caucasian individuals from Russia, aged roughly 6 to 100 years, who were systemically healthy. Each donor gave about 9.7 milliliters of peripheral blood, drawn into EDTA-treated Vacutainer tubes. PBMCs were isolated by Ficoll-Paque density-gradient centrifugation, with at least 6.5 million obtained per sample. Trizol reagent was used to extract total RNA from PBMCs, with at least 5.5 micrograms per sample. For every donor, an aliquot of PBMCs went through flow cytometry to measure the percentages of naive CD45RAhigh/CD27high T cells. This clonotype showed up just a few times. Its binding antigen is unknown. Base qualities are not recorded, but no much larger clone differs from it by a single base.

The protocol used for the library was 5' RACE. The sample was run on an Illumina HiSeq 2500. A second PCR of 7 to 11 cycles was performed with a sample-barcoded 5' primer and a J-beta primer mix. A unique molecular identifier was introduced onto each TCR beta cDNA molecule by a template-switch 5' adaptor carrying 12 random nucleotides. At least 3 million CDR3-containing paired-end reads were obtained from each sample. First-strand cDNA synthesis was performed from all RNA using the Mint cDNA synthesis kit, with priming by a TRBC-specific oligonucleotide. Following uracil-DNA glycosylase treatment, all cDNA underwent a first 18-cycle PCR with the universal primers M1SS and BC2_uni_R. As for the authors' bioinformatics: Normalization of each sample was performed by random selection of 1 million high-quality reads, each carrying a distinct molecular identifier. Instead of being binned into consensus sequences, reads with shared molecular identifiers were discarded. MiTCR, run with a Q25 quality threshold and the strictest error-elimination algorithm, handled CDR3 identification, clonotype clustering and error correction. A nonparametric unseen species model with Euler transformation was used to estimate lower-bound total TCR beta diversity. Using fastp trimming at Q25 and MiXCR clonotype assembly, TCRdb reanalyzed the public sequencing data and kept in-frame beta chains. All rows with the same CDR3 protein become a single entry with the most common DNA and genes. V and J calls and clone size were set by TCRdb, not the authors. The sample table holds 1.4 million or so distinct CDR3 sequences, of which less than 45% were seen once. Approximately 4.1% of the sample comes from the top ten.

Sequencing was performed on blood. This sequence originates from a woman in her late teens or twenties in good health. This chain joins TRBV27 to TRBJ1-2, with 9 bases in between that match TRBD1. The DNA sequence is TGTGCCAGCAGGCGACAGGGGGTTGGGCAGGGTGGCGGAGGCTACACCTTC. It codes for CASRRQGVGQGGGGYTF.